This T cell receptor (beta chain) was sequenced in a study of Tregs in tolerant kidney transplant recipients. Repertoires were generated with immunoSEQ multiplex PCR, while TCRdb's copy carries only in-frame clones and drops some. Among 50,000 to 75,000 clones listed, approximately 85% were seen once. Trimming stripped 2 bases from V and 5 bases from J, with 12 bases between. CDR3 length: 14 residues. Germline V gene sequence: CDR1 MNHNY, CDR2 SVGAGI (reference sequence). The sequence derives from a human donor who received a combined kidney and bone marrow transplant. Sequencing used Tregs from blood, obtained before the transplant. The rearrangement uses TRBV6-6 and TRBJ1-1; D is unclear. The chain's CDR3 is CASSYIQSGTEAFF. The CDR3, as DNA: TGTGCCAGCAGTTACATACAGTCGGGGACTGAAGCTTTCTTT.